The clone carrying this T cell receptor beta chain was observed a single time. Original processing notes: After removing out-of-frame reads, around 2 million distinct TCRbeta sequences remained. The data were produced by immunoSEQ multiplex PCR, yet TCRdb's version contains in-frame clones alone and is incomplete. That table gives V, J and clone size, and the DNA gave D and trimming. Of tens of thousands of clones in the sample, about 78% were seen once. This record comes from a study of memory CD4+ T cells and cytomegalovirus serostatus. Single viable CD3+CD4+CD8-CD45RO+ cells were sorted as the memory CD4+ T cells. The TCR was taken from an adult in good health and CMV-seronegative. Input material: memory CD4+ T cells from blood.

The DNA for the CDR3 is TGTGCCAGCAGCAGGGCAGGTGCTGAAGCTTTCTTT. Its protein is CASSRAGAEAFF. The chain couples TRBV6-1 to TRBJ1-1, with a possible D match to TRBD1 (5 bases). The germline gives CDR1 MNHNS, CDR2 SASEGT. The CDR3 loop spans 12 amino acids. Trimming stripped 6 bases from V and 6 bases from J, with 11 bases between.